This T cell receptor beta chain was sequenced in a study of T cells after yellow fever vaccination. Overall study: The fractions with low cell numbers were processed using SMART-Seq v4 Ultra Low Input. Study-level results: The study re-detected most primary-vaccination clones after the booster (around 96% CD4, around 90% CD8).

Note on this clonotype: Its antigen is unknown.

Conversion of TCR transcripts into cDNA relied on 5'RACE template switching, which added a universal primer site and UMIs. Via MiXCR, TCRdb re-called the 5' RACE reads, giving one row per CDR3 protein. The sample gives nearly 350,000 distinct CDR3 sequences, approximately 8% of which show up once; approximately 16% is in the top ten. Unmatched junction bases numbered 13, after V lost 5 bases and J lost 4 bases. This CDR3 has 16 amino acids. Germline CDR1 is MDHEN and CDR2 is SYDVKM. The receptor was isolated from a man younger than 35 who received the YFV17D yellow fever vaccine. Sequencing used PBMCs, obtained 35 to 50 days after the first yellow fever vaccination. The chain uses TRBV28 and TRBJ1-1; 7 bases map to TRBD1. The CDR3 bases are TGTGCCAGCAGTCGTTCTTTGGACAGGTCCGTCACTGAAGCTTTCTTT. Protein sequence: CASSRSLDRSVTEAFF.